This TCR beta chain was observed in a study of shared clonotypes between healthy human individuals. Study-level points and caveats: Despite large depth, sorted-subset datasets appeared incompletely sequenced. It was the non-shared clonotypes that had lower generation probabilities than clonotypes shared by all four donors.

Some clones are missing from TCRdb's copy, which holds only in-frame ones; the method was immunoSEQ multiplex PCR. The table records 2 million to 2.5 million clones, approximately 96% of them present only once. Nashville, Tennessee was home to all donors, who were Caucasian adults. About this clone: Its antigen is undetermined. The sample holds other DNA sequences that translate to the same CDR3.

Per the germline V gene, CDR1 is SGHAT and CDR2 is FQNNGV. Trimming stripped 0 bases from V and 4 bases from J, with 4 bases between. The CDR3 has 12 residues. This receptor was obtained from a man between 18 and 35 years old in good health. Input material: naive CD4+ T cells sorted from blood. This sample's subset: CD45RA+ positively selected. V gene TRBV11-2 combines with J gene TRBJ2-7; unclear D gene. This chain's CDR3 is CASSLDHYEQYF. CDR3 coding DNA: TGTGCCAGCAGCTTAGACCATTACGAGCAGTACTTC.